The 27 T cell receptor beta chains in this list originate from one sample, sequenced in a study of beta chain features in type 1 diabetes. Investigators reverse transcribed all isolated RNA, so they sequenced expressed TCRB transcripts. Profiling relied on immunoSEQ multiplex PCR, and the TCRdb table lists in-frame clones only, not all of them. Of tens of thousands of clones listed, about 32% are singletons. Sequenced input: stem cell memory CD4+ T cells from blood. Source of these receptors: a woman younger than 35 in good health.

J is TRBJ1-1 and V is TRBV5-6; D is unresolved. Per germline, CDR1 SGHDT and CDR2 YYEEEE. The CDR3 runs to 16 residues. Trimming stripped 4 bases from V and 3 bases from J, with 19 bases between. CDR3 sequence: CASSHNERGPYTEAFF. The CDR3 DNA reads TGTGCCAGCAGCCACAACGAACGGGGTCCATACACTGAAGCTTTCTTT.

The chain joins TRBV30 to TRBJ1-3; D remains unclear. Trimming stripped 7 bases from V and 0 bases from J, with 4 bases between. CDR1 is GTSNPN, CDR2 SVGIG, per germline (reference sequence). This CDR3 is 11 amino acids long. CDR3 coding DNA: TGTGCCTTATCCTCTGGAAACACCATATATTTT. This translates into CALSSGNTIYF.

The rearrangement joins TRBV19 to TRBJ2-1; 10 bases match TRBD2. The germline gives CDR1 LNHDA, CDR2 SQIVND (reference sequence). Germline trimming cut 4 bases from V and 8 bases from J; bases unmatched to any gene: 11. The length of the CDR3 is 16 residues. Written as DNA, the CDR3 is TGTGCCAGTAGTAGGGGAGCGGGAGGGGATTCACATGAGCAGTTCTTC. Its translation: CASSRGAGGDSHEQFF.

Only a few counts were recorded for this clone. The gene calls are TRBV4-2 and TRBJ1-4, with 7 bases that match TRBD1. Losses at the gene ends were 2 bases for V and 2 bases for J; bases not matched to a gene: 11. Germline loops: CDR1 LGHNA, CDR2 YNFKEQ. This CDR3 spans 18 amino acids. The CDR3 bases are TGTGCCAGCAGCCAACAGAGCATGACAGGGTTTACTAATGAAAAACTGTTTTTT. Translated: CASSQQSMTGFTNEKLFF.

The chain links TRBV6-6 to TRBJ2-3, with TRBD2 identical over 7 bases. Trimming removed 8 bases from V and 5 bases from J; junction bases left unmatched: 10. The CDR3 is made up of 14 amino acids. Germline V gene sequence: CDR1 MNHNY, CDR2 SVGAGI (reference sequence). Here the CDR3 DNA reads TGTGCCAGCGTCCGCGGCGGGAGTGTAGATACGCAGTATTTT. Translating it yields CASVRGGSVDTQYF.

There are a few counts of this clone. This chain links TRBV4-3 with TRBJ2-5; D possibly corresponds to TRBD1 (5 bases). Germline CDR1 and CDR2: LGHNA and YSLEER. The V end lost 2 bases, the J end lost 5 bases, and 12 bases lay between the germline ends. This CDR3 is built from 14 residues. Here the CDR3 reads CASSQNAGRETQYF. DNA for the CDR3: TGCGCCAGCAGCCAAAATGCAGGGCGGGAGACCCAGTACTTC.

The rearrangement links TRBV18 to TRBJ2-2, with TRBD1 identical over 7 bases. The trim removed 3 bases at V and 7 bases at J, leaving 8 bases unmatched. The CDR3 extends over 15 amino acids. Germline assignment: CDR1 KGHSH and CDR2 LQKENI. CDR3: CASSPTDPGGGELFF. In DNA, the CDR3 is TGTGCCAGCTCACCGACAGACCCAGGGGGCGGGGAGCTGTTTTTT.

The rearrangement links TRBV19 to TRBJ1-1; the D gene is possibly TRBD1 (6 bases). The CDR3 is made up of 13 amino acids. V dropped 4 bases and J dropped 5 bases, with 11 bases sitting between them. Germline lookup yields CDR1 LNHDA and CDR2 SQIVND (reference sequence). DNA for the CDR3: TGTGCCAGTAGTAATACAGGGATAACTGAAGCTTTCTTT. This sequence encodes CASSNTGITEAFF.

V gene TRBV18 combines with J gene TRBJ2-5; TRBD2 matches at 7 bases. Germline lookup yields CDR1 KGHSH and CDR2 LQKENI. V lost 6 bases to trimming and J lost 2 bases; unmatched junction nucleotides: 6. The CDR3 extends over 14 amino acids. CDR3 in DNA: TGTGCCAGCTCCGTGGCAGCGGGGCAAGAGACCCAGTACTTC. Translated: CASSVAAGQETQYF.

The V and J genes are TRBV10-3 and TRBJ1-5; D is perhaps TRBD1 (5 bases). Deletions cut 0 bases from V and 4 bases from J, with 10 bases between. Germline V gene data show CDR1 as ENHRY and CDR2 as SYGVKD. This CDR3 has 15 residues. The CDR3 sequence is CAISESGHTNQPQHF. The CDR3, as DNA: TGTGCCATCAGTGAGTCGGGGCACACTAATCAGCCCCAGCATTTT.

This clone appeared once. The CDR3, as DNA: TGTGCCAGCCGCGGGGGGTCCCCTGGCACCGGGGAGCTGTTTTTT. Its translation: CASRGGSPGTGELFF. This chain links TRBV7-2 with TRBJ2-2, with 8 bases lining up with TRBD2. After removal of 8 bases from V and 4 bases from J, the junction contained 9 bases not matched to a gene. The germline CDR1 and CDR2 sequences are SGHTA and FQGNSA. The CDR3 sequence is 15 residues long.

The chain has TRBV11-1 and TRBJ2-3; D is unresolved. Germline CDR1 SGHAT, CDR2 FQDESV (reference sequence). V dropped 2 bases and J dropped 0 bases, with 6 bases sitting between them. CDR3 length: 14 residues. In DNA, the CDR3 is TGTGCCAGCAGCTTACTACAGAGCACAGATACGCAGTATTTT. Encoded protein: CASSLLQSTDTQYF.

This clone was detected once. A junction end diverges from the germline sequence, so it may reflect a read error. This chain connects TRBV7-7 to TRBJ2-7, with 8 bases lining up with TRBD2. CDR1 and CDR2 from the germline V gene are SSHAT and FNYEAQ (reference sequence). The CDR3 runs to 12 residues. The CDR3 reads CASSPGGHEQYF. The CDR3 DNA reads as TGTGCTAGCAGCCCGGGGGGGCACGAGCAGTACTTC.

This clone showed up just a few times. The gene calls are TRBV7-2 and TRBJ2-3; TRBD2 agrees at 13 bases. Germline-derived CDR1 and CDR2 are SGHTA and FQGNSA. The CDR3 runs to 16 residues. J gave up 0 bases and V 5 bases, and 2 bases lay outside the gene matches. CDR3 sequence reads: CASSQGLAGSTDTQYF. The CDR3 bases are TGTGCCAGCAGCCAGGGACTAGCGGGGAGCACAGATACGCAGTATTTT. The entire variable domain, with the rest obtained from reference TRBV7-2 and TRBJ2-3, is as follows: GAGVSQSPSNKVTEKGKDVELRCDPISGHTALYWYRQSLGQGLEFLIYFQGNSAPDKSGLPSDRFSAERTGGSVSTLTIQRTQQEDSAVYLCASSQGLAGSTDTQYFGPGTRLTVL.

The rearrangement uses TRBV5-5 and TRBJ2-3; 9 bases fit TRBD2. V dropped 1 base and J dropped 2; count of bases not matched to a gene: 5. Per germline, CDR1 SGHKS and CDR2 YYEKEE (reference sequence). This CDR3 is 16 amino acids long. Here the CDR3 reads CASSLSSGGSTDTQYF. DNA for the CDR3: TGTGCCAGCAGCTTGAGTAGCGGGGGATCCACAGATACGCAGTATTTT.

The CDR3 region is CASSMGTQETQYF. CDR3 in DNA: TGTGCCAGTAGTATGGGGACACAAGAGACCCAGTACTTC. The chain employs TRBV19 and TRBJ2-5; the D gene is possibly TRBD1 (6 bases). The V and J ends lost 3 bases and 2 bases respectively, with 7 bases between them. Germline CDR1 and CDR2: LNHDA and SQIVND (reference sequence). This CDR3 has 13 amino acids. Looking up the rest from reference TRBV19 and TRBJ2-5 gives the full variable domain: DGGITQSPKYLFRKEGQNVTLSCEQNLNHDAMYWYRQDPGQGLRLIYYSQIVNDFQKGDIAEGYSVSREKKESFPLTVTSAQKNPTAFYLCASSMGTQETQYFGPGTRLLVL.

The gene calls are TRBV11-2 and TRBJ2-5, with 11 bases fitting TRBD2. The junction had 7 bases not matched to a gene; V was cut back by 5 bases and J by 5 bases. Germline-derived CDR1 and CDR2 are SGHAT and FQNNGV. The CDR3 has 15 residues. For the CDR3, the DNA is TGTGCCAGCAGCGCGGGACTAGCGGAACGGGAGACCCAGTACTTC. It codes for CASSAGLAERETQYF.

This clone showed up just a few times. This chain connects TRBV7-2 to TRBJ1-2; weak D call: TRBD1 (5 bases). The CDR3 totals 13 residues. V was cut by 2 bases and J by 3 bases, with 7 bases left in between. Germline assignment: CDR1 SGHTA and CDR2 FQGNSA. The DNA of the CDR3 is TGTGCCAGCAGCTTACAGGGTGACTATGGCTACACCTTC. Protein sequence: CASSLQGDYGYTF.

The rearrangement uses TRBV5-1 and TRBJ2-7; TRBD2 matches 9 bases. V lost 0 bases to trimming and J lost 8 bases; unmatched junction nucleotides: 6. CDR3 length: 14 amino acids. The V gene's germline CDR1 is SGHRS and CDR2 YFSETQ. This CDR3 is CASSLGLADLQQYF. DNA for the CDR3: TGCGCCAGCAGCTTGGGACTAGCGGATCTCCAGCAGTACTTC. Full variable domain (rest looked up from reference TRBV5-1 and TRBJ2-7): KAGVTQTPRYLIKTRGQQVTLSCSPISGHRSVSWYQQTPGQGLQFLFEYFSETQRNKGNFPGRFSGRQFSNSRSEMNVSTLELGDSALYLCASSLGLADLQQYFGPGTRLTVT.

This sequence joins TRBV7-9 and TRBJ1-1, with D possibly being TRBD1 (5 bases). Trimming stripped 2 bases from V and 11 bases from J, with 15 bases between. Germline V gene data show CDR1 as SEHNR and CDR2 as FQNEAQ (reference sequence). CDR3 length: 13 amino acids. CDR3 coding DNA: TGTGCCAGCAGCTTATCTGTGGCAGGGAGGGCTTTCTTT. Translating gives CASSLSVAGRAFF.

J is TRBJ2-5 and V is TRBV30; 14 positions match TRBD2. Germline V gene lookup returns CDR1 GTSNPN and CDR2 SVGIG (reference sequence). J was trimmed by 2 bases and V by 2 bases; bases with no gene match: 7. The CDR3 is 17 amino acids. The CDR3 loop reads CAWSKGTSGGIQETQYF. CDR3 coding DNA: TGTGCCTGGAGTAAAGGGACTAGCGGGGGTATACAAGAGACCCAGTACTTC.

There are a few counts of this clone. CDR3 bases: TGTGCCACCGCCCCGGGACAGGGTAGTTATGGCTACACCTTC. Protein sequence: CATAPGQGSYGYTF. This rearrangement joins TRBV6-5 to TRBJ1-2; 9 positions match TRBD1. Germline assignment: CDR1 MNHEY and CDR2 SVGAGI. The CDR3 has 14 residues. J was trimmed by 5 bases and V by 10 bases; bases with no gene match: 11.

This clone has only a few counts. This chain joins TRBV11-2 and TRBJ1-1, with 7 nucleotides matching TRBD1. The junction had 13 bases not matched to a gene; V was cut back by 4 bases and J by 2 bases. CDR3 length: 17 residues. Looked up from germline, CDR1 is SGHAT and CDR2 is FQNNGV. This chain's CDR3 is CASSSNPRTGENTEAFF. The CDR3 nucleotides read TGTGCCAGCAGCTCTAACCCACGGACAGGCGAAAACACTGAAGCTTTCTTT.

This clone has just a few counts. This rearrangement joins TRBV11-2 to TRBJ2-5; D not resolved. Trimming stripped 5 bases from V and 1 base from J, with 14 bases between. The CDR3 has 15 amino acids. Germline assignment: CDR1 SGHAT and CDR2 FQNNGV. The CDR3: CASSPSTNTQETQYF. CDR3 DNA sequence: TGTGCCAGCAGCCCAAGCACGAATACCCAAGAGACCCAGTACTTC.

The chain joins TRBV4-3 to TRBJ1-1; tentatively, D is TRBD1 (5 bases). This CDR3 spans 14 amino acids. Deletions cut 2 bases from V and 5 bases from J, with 12 bases between. The germline V gene encodes CDR1 LGHNA and CDR2 YSLEER. CDR3: CASSQFREGTEAFF. The DNA for the CDR3 is TGCGCCAGCAGCCAATTCAGGGAGGGGACTGAAGCTTTCTTT.

This clone was observed a few times. The V gene is TRBV30, the J gene TRBJ1-5; D is ambiguous. CDR3 size: 13 residues. CDR1 and CDR2 from the germline V gene are GTSNPN and SVGIG (reference sequence). The V gene lost 0 bases and the J gene lost 6 bases, with 9 bases spanning the gap. In DNA form, the CDR3 reads TGTGCCTGGAGTGTACGGGTAGGTCAGCCCCAGCATTTT. The encoded protein is CAWSVRVGQPQHF.

The chain recombines TRBV5-4 with TRBJ1-1; D unresolved. The CDR3 runs 13 residues. The V end was cut by 1 base, the J end by 6 bases, with 10 bases between. Germline CDR1 and CDR2: SGHNT and YYREEE (reference sequence). The CDR3 is CASSLSDGAEAFF. CDR3 coding DNA: TGTGCCAGCAGCTTGAGTGACGGGGCTGAAGCTTTCTTT.